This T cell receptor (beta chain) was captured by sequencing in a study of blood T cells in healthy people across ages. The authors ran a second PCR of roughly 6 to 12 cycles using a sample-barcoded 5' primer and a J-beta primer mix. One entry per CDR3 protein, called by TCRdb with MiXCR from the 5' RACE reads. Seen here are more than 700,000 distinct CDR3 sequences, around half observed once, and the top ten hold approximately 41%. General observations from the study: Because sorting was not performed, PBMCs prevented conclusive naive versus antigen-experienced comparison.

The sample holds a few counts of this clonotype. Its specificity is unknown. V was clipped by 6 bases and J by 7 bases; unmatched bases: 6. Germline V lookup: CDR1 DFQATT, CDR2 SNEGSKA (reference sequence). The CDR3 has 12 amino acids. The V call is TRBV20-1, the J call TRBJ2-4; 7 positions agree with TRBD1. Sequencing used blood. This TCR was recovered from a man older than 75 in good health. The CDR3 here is CSALGQWNIQYF. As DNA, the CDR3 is TGCAGTGCCCTGGGACAGTGGAACATTCAGTACTTC.